This T cell receptor beta chain was sequenced in a study of T cells in Graves' hyperthyroidism and ophthalmopathy. Findings and caveats of the study: A median approximately 6.5 months before onset, the model predicted ophthalmopathy.

TCR beta CDR3 regions were amplified from RNA. A set of HTBI primers served as the primers for a first-round RT-PCR of the TCR CDR3. Via MiXCR, TCRdb re-called the multiplex PCR reads, giving one row per CDR3 protein. The repertoire includes about 380,000 distinct CDR3 sequences, roughly 14% of them detected once, and less than 25% sits in the top ten. The germline CDR1 and CDR2 sequences are SGHDT and YYEEEE. Trimming left V 4 bases short and J 3 bases short, with 13 bases between. The CDR3 length is 14 residues. It was at first hyperthyroidism diagnosis, before any ophthalmopathy symptoms, that the blood sample was taken. This clonotype was recorded at least ten times. Its antigen remains unknown.

Sequencing was performed on blood. The rearrangement joins TRBV5-6 to TRBJ1-2, with a weak D call TRBD1 (5 bases). The receptor was derived from a man aged 25-45 years with Graves' hyperthyroidism that later progressed to Graves' ophthalmopathy. The CDR3 DNA reads TGTGCCAGCAGCCCAGTAAGGGGAGACTATGGCTACACCTTC. It encodes CASSPVRGDYGYTF.